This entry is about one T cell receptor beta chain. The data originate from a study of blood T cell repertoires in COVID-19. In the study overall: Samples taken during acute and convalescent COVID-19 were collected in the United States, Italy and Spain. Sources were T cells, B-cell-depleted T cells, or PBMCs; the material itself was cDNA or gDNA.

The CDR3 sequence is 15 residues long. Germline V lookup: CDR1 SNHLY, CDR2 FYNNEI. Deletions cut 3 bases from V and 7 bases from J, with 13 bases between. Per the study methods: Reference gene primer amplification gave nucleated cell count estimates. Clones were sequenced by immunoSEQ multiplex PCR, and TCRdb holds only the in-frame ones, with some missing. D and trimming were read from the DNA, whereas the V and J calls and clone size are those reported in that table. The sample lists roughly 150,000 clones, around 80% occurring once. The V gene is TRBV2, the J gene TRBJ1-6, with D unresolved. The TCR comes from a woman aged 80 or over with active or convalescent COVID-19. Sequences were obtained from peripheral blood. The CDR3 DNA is TGTGCCAGCAGTGAGGTGACATCGTTCAATTCACCCCTCCACTTT. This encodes CASSEVTSFNSPLHF.